The 6 T cell receptor beta chains reported below all come from one sample, sequenced in a study of blood T cell repertoires in COVID-19. Using immunoSEQ multiplex PCR, the repertoire was profiled, and TCRdb retains in-frame clones only, with some absent. The sample holds hundreds of thousands of clones; 85% are singletons and the top ten take about 2.7%. Sequenced: PBMCs or T cells enriched from blood (not recorded which). These TCRs come from a woman aged 45-65 years who had recovered from COVID-19.

This clone was seen only a few times. The V call is TRBV3-1 (or the pseudogene TRBV3-2), the J call TRBJ1-2, with D hard to call. From germline, CDR1 is LGHDT and CDR2 YNNKEL (reference sequence). V was trimmed by 1 base and J by 4 bases, leaving 10 bases between them. The CDR3 length is 14 residues. The CDR3, as DNA: TGTGCCAGCAGCCAAGTAACGGACTTCTATGGCTACACCTTC. Protein product: CASSQVTDFYGYTF.

This rearrangement joins TRBV11-3 to TRBJ2-3; 9 nucleotides align to TRBD1. Germline V gene data show CDR1 as SGHNT and CDR2 as YENEEA. This CDR3 is built from 15 residues. V lost 5 bases and J lost 4; bases outside the gene matches: 7. Here the CDR3 reads CASSRRDRDADTQYF. As DNA, the CDR3 is TGTGCCAGCAGCCGTCGGGACAGGGATGCAGATACGCAGTATTTT.

The rearrangement joins TRBV7-2 to TRBJ1-3, with TRBD1 identical over 8 bases. With 0 bases clipped from V and 16 bases from J, the junction kept 17 bases outside the gene matches. CDR1 and CDR2 from the germline V gene are SGHTA and FQGNSA. The CDR3 is 16 residues long. CDR3 amino acids: CASSLAAIPGQESGYF. In nucleotides, the CDR3 is TGTGCCAGCAGCTTAGCCGCGATCCCGGGACAGGAGTCAGGGTATTTT.

The CDR3, as DNA: TGTGCCTGGAGTGTAGGGGGAATGGATGAGACCCAGTACTTC. This encodes CAWSVGGMDETQYF. The rearrangement links TRBV30 to TRBJ2-5; tentative D call: TRBD1 (6 bases). This CDR3 has 14 amino acids. The V gene lost 0 bases and the J gene lost 5 bases, with 13 bases spanning the gap. Germline-derived CDR1 and CDR2 are GTSNPN and SVGIG (reference sequence).

The CDR3 reads CASSPPRGVRTDTQYF. The CDR3 DNA is TGTGCCAGCTCACCACCAAGGGGCGTCCGCACAGATACGCAGTATTTT. The rearrangement joins TRBV18 to TRBJ2-3; weak D call: TRBD1 (5 bases). There are 16 residues in the CDR3. V was shortened by 0 bases and J by 1 base, with 11 bases between the two germline ends. Looked up from germline, CDR1 is KGHSH and CDR2 is LQKENI. The full variable domain, in which reference TRBV18 and TRBJ2-3 provide the parts outside the CDR3, is NAGVMQNPRHLVRRRGQEARLRCSPMKGHSHVYWYRQLPEEGLKFMVYLQKENIIDESGMPKERFSAEFPKEGPSILRIQQVVRGDSAAYFCASSPPRGVRTDTQYFGPGTRLTVL.

The rearrangement links TRBV9 to TRBJ1-5; 7 bases align to TRBD1. The V gene end was trimmed by 3 bases and the J gene end by 6 bases; junction bases not matched to a gene: 21. CDR3 length: 19 amino acids. Germline CDR1 is SGDLS and CDR2 is YYNGEE. The CDR3 DNA reads as TGTGCCAGCAGCGCCCTACGGACAGGTCGTTCTCCCCCTGGTCAGCCCCAGCATTTT. As protein: CASSALRTGRSPPGQPQHF.